Described below is a single T cell receptor beta chain sequence and its context. This specimen comes from a study of human T cells and chemical hapten exposure. TCRdb itself ran the RACE reads through MiXCR, one entry per CDR3 protein. Among 130,000 or so distinct CDR3 sequences listed, approximately 9.1% were seen once. Stated time point: healthy volunteer bleed at 2 weeks. Total RNA came from unfractionated whole blood. The TCR was taken from a male donor in good health. Some clones in this sample may be carry-over from other donors' samples. The sample comprised whole blood.

This CDR3 reads CASSLGQGADEQYF. In DNA form, the CDR3 reads TGCGCCAGCAGTCTAGGACAGGGGGCGGACGAGCAGTACTTC. The chain is built from TRBV10-1 and TRBJ2-7; TRBD1 matches 11 bases. Germline loops: CDR1 WNHNN, CDR2 SYGVQD (reference sequence). There are 14 residues in the CDR3. Losses at the gene ends were 5 bases for V and 5 bases for J; bases not matched to a gene: 5.